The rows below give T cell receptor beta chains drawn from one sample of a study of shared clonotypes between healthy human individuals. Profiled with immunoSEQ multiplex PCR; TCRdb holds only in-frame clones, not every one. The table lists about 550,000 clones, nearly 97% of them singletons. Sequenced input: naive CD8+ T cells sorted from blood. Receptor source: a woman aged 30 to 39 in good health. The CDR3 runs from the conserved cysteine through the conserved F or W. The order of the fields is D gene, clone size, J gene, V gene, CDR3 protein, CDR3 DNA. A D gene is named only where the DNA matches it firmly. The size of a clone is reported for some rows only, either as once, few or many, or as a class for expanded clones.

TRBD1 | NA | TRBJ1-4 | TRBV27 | CASSQTGEGTNEKLFF | TGTGCCAGCAGTCAGACAGGGGAGGGAACTAATGAAAAACTGTTTTTT
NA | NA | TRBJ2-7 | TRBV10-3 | CAISERREFSYEQYF | TGTGCCATCAGTGAGAGGAGGGAGTTCAGCTACGAGCAGTACTTC
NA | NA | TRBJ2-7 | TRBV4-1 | CASSQWGVTGEQYF | TGCGCCAGCAGCCAGTGGGGGGTTACTGGCGAGCAGTACTTC
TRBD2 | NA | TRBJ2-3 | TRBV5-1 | CASSLIGLAGDTQYF | TGCGCCAGCAGCTTGATTGGACTAGCGGGAGATACGCAGTATTTT
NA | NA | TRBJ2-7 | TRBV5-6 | CASSFGGSYEQYF | TGTGCCAGCAGCTTCGGGGGTTCCTACGAGCAGTACTTC
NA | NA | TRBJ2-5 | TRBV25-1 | CASSDLEQYF | TGTGCCAGCAGTGATCTTGAGCAGTACTTC
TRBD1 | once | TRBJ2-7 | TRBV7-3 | CASSRDRNYEQYF | TGTGCCAGCAGCCGGGACAGAAACTACGAGCAGTACTTC
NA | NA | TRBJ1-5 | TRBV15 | CATSSQDSLTLTPQHF | TGTGCCACCAGCAGCCAAGACAGCCTCACCCTGACGCCCCAGCATTTT
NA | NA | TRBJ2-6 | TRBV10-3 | CAILPSYGAGANVLTF | TGTGCCATCCTCCCAAGCTATGGGGCCGGGGCCAACGTCCTGACTTTC
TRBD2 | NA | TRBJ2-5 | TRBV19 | CASSIVFGTSGTQETQYF | TGTGCCAGTAGTATAGTTTTCGGGACTAGCGGGACCCAAGAGACCCAGTACTTC
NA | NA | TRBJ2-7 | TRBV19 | CASSSGMAYEQYF | TGTGCCAGTAGTTCGGGGATGGCCTACGAGCAGTACTTC
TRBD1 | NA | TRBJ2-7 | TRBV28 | CASSSQRLGQPSYEQYF | TGTGCCAGCAGTTCCCAGCGCTTGGGACAGCCATCTTACGAGCAGTACTTC
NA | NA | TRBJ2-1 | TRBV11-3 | CASSLGGLEQFF | TGTGCCAGCAGCTTAGGGGGGCTGGAGCAGTTCTTC
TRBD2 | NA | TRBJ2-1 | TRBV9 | CASSAEGTIYNEQFF | TGTGCCAGCAGCGCAGAGGGGACTATATACAATGAGCAGTTCTTC
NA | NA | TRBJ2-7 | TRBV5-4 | CASSSPGHPVYEQYF | TGTGCCAGCAGCTCCCCGGGACACCCAGTCTACGAGCAGTACTTC
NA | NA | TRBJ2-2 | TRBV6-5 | CASRKGQSKTGELFF | TGTGCCAGCAGAAAAGGACAGTCGAAAACCGGGGAGCTGTTTTTT
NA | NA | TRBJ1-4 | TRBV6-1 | CASRGDFTQSEKLFF | TGTGCCAGCAGAGGGGACTTCACACAATCGGAAAAACTGTTTTTT
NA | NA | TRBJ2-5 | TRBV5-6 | CASSDGQETQYF | TGTGCCAGCAGCGACGGGCAAGAGACCCAGTACTTC
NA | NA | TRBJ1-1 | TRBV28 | CASSWAGNTEAFF | TGTGCCAGCAGTTGGGCCGGGAACACTGAAGCTTTCTTT
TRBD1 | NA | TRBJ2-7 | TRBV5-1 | CASSSSGTGFDEQYF | TGCGCCAGCAGCTCCTCCGGGACAGGCTTCGACGAGCAGTACTTC
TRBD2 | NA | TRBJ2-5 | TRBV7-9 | CASRLTSGRSETQYF | TGTGCCAGCAGGTTGACCAGCGGGAGATCGGAGACCCAGTACTTC
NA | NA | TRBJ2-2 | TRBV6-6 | CASSYNYGGELFF | TGTGCCAGCAGTTACAATTATGGCGGGGAGCTGTTTTTT
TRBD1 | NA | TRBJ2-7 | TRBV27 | CASSLVGTGRNEQYF | TGTGCCAGCAGTTTAGTTGGGACAGGGAGAAACGAGCAGTACTTC
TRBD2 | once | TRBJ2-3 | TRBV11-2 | CASSLTSGPSSTDTQYF | TGTGCCAGCAGCTTGACTAGCGGGCCTTCTAGCACAGATACGCAGTATTTT
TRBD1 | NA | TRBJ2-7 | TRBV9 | CASSSGTGAYEQYF | TGTGCCAGCAGCTCCGGGACAGGGGCCTACGAGCAGTACTTC
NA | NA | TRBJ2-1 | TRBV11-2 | CASSLVPVYNEQFF | TGTGCCAGCAGCTTAGTCCCGGTCTACAATGAGCAGTTCTTC
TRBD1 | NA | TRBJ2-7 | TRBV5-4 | CASSLGQGAYEQYF | TGTGCCAGCAGCTTAGGACAGGGCGCCTACGAGCAGTACTTC
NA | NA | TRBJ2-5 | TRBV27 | CASSLRFRGETQYF | TGTGCCAGCAGTTTACGGTTCAGGGGAGAGACCCAGTACTTC
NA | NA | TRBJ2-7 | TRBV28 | CASSLPGYEQYF | TGTGCCAGCAGTCTCCCGGGGTACGAGCAGTACTTC
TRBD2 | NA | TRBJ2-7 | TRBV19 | CASSMGTSGSPYEQYF | TGTGCCAGTAGTATGGGTACTAGCGGGAGTCCCTACGAGCAGTACTTC
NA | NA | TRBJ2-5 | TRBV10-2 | CASSESLVGATQYF | TGCGCCAGCAGTGAGTCGTTAGTTGGGGCGACCCAGTACTTC
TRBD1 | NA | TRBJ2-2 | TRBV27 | CASSLDRERVSGELFF | TGTGCCAGCAGTCTCGACAGGGAAAGGGTATCCGGGGAGCTGTTTTTT
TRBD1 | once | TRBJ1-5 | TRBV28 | CASSFLSTGDRMGNQPQHF | TGTGCCAGCAGTTTTCTTTCTACAGGGGATCGGATGGGCAATCAGCCCCAGCATTTT
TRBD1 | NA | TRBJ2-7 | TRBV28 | CASSFWGQGAKQYF | TGTGCCAGCAGTTTTTGGGGACAGGGGGCGAAGCAGTACTTC
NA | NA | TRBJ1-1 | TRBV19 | CASSIVGQGGFTEAFF | TGTGCCAGTAGTATCGTGGGGCAGGGTGGATTCACTGAAGCTTTCTTT
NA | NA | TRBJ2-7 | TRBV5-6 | CASSLGYEQYF | TGTGCCAGCAGCTTGGGTTACGAGCAGTACTTC
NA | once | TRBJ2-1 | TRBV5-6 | CASSLVGGTAYNEQFF | TGTGCCAGCAGCTTGGTTGGCGGGACAGCCTACAATGAGCAGTTCTTC
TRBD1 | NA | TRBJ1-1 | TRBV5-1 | CASSHGQGAFEAFF | TGCGCCAGCAGCCACGGACAGGGGGCTTTTGAAGCTTTCTTT
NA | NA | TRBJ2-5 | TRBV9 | CASSVQETQYF | TGTGCCAGCAGCGTCCAAGAGACCCAGTACTTC
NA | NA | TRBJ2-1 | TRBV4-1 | CASSLSPDNVYNEQFF | TGCGCCAGCAGCCTTTCGCCGGATAATGTGTACAATGAGCAGTTCTTC
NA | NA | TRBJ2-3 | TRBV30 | CAWSVFSYTDTQYF | TGTGCCTGGAGTGTATTCTCATACACAGATACGCAGTATTTT